Included here is one T cell receptor beta chain sequence, with context. The data originate from a study of CD8+ T cells in alopecia areata. The germline V and J ends were trimmed by 0 bases and 0 bases, with 13 bases remaining between them. CDR3 length: 17 residues. CDR1 is SGHRS, CDR2 YFSETQ, per germline. Following extraction, RNA underwent reverse transcription to cDNA, which served as the sequencing template. The repertoire was sequenced with immunoSEQ multiplex PCR; TCRdb's copy has only in-frame clones and lacks some. The sample has 200,000 to 250,000 clones, around two fifths seen once. Treatment defined: oral pan-JAK inhibitor, 5-10 mg twice daily.

The source of this sequence is a human donor with alopecia areata. The sequences come from CD4+ T cells sorted from blood, collected around week 31, from a patient treated with tofacitinib. V gene TRBV5-1 combines with J gene TRBJ1-5; D unclear. CDR3 nucleotides: TGCGCCAGCAGCTTGGACGGCACCTCGTATAGCAATCAGCCCCAGCATTTT. Translation: CASSLDGTSYSNQPQHF.